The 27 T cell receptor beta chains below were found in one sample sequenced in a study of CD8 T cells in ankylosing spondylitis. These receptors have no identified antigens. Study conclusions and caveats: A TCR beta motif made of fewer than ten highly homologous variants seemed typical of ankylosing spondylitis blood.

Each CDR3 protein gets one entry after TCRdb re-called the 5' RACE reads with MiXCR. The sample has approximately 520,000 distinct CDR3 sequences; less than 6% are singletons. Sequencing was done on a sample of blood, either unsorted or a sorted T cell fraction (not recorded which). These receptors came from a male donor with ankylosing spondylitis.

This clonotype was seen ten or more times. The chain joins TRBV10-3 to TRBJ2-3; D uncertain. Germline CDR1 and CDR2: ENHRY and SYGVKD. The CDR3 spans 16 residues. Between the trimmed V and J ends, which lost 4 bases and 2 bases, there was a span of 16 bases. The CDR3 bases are TGTGCCATCAGTGCAGTTTATACGGGTAACACAGATACGCAGTATTTT. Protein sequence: CAISAVYTGNTDTQYF.

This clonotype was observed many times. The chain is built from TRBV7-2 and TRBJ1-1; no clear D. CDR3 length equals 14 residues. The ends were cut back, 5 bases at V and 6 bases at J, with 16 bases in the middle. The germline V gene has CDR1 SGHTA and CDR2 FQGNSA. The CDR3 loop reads CASSLTVPRAEAFF. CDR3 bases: TGTGCCAGCAGCCTAACCGTTCCCCGCGCTGAAGCTTTCTTT.

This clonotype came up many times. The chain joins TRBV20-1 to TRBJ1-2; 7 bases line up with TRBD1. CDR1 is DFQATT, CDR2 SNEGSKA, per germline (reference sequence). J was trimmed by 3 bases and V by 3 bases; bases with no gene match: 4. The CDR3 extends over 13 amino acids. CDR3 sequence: CSASDDRDYGYTF. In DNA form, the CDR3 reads TGCAGTGCTAGCGATGACAGGGACTATGGCTACACCTTC.

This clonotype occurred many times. The CDR3 DNA follows: TGTGCCAGCAGCGACCCACGTGGACTCGCCCGGGATACGCAGTATTTT. Amino acid sequence: CASSDPRGLARDTQYF. The chain links TRBV9 to TRBJ2-3, with D possibly TRBD2 on 5 matching bases. Germline assignment: CDR1 SGDLS and CDR2 YYNGEE. The V gene lost 3 bases and the J gene lost 6 bases, with 20 bases spanning the gap. The CDR3 is 16 residues long.

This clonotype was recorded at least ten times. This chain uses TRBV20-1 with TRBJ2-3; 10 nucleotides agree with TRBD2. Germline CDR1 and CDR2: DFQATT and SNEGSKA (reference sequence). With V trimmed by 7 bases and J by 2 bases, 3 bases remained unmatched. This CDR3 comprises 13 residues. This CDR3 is CSELAGVTDTQYF. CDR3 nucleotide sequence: TGCAGTGAGCTAGCGGGAGTCACAGATACGCAGTATTTT.

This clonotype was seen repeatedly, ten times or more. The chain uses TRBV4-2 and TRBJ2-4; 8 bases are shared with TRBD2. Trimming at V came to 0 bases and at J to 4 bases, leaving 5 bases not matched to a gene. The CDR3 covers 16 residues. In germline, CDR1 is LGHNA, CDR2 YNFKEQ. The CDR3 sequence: CASSQDGERGKNIQYF. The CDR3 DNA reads TGTGCCAGCAGCCAAGATGGGGAGCGGGGGAAAAACATTCAGTACTTC.

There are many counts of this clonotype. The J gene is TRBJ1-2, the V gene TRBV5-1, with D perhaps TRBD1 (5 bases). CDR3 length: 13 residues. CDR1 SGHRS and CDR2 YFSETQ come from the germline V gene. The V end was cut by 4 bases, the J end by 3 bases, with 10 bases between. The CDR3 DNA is TGCGCCAGCAGCATACGGGGGGACTATGGCTACACCTTC. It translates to CASSIRGDYGYTF. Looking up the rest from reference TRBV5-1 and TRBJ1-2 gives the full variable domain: KAGVTQTPRYLIKTRGQQVTLSCSPISGHRSVSWYQQTPGQGLQFLFEYFSETQRNKGNFPGRFSGRQFSNSRSEMNVSTLELGDSALYLCASSIRGDYGYTFGSGTRLTVV.

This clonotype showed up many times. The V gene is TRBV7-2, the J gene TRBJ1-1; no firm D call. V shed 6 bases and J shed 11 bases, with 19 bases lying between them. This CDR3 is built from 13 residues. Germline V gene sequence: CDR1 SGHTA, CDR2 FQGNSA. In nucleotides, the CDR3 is TGTGCCAGCAGTCCTTGGCTCCACTCGGGGGCTTTCTTT. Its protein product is CASSPWLHSGAFF.

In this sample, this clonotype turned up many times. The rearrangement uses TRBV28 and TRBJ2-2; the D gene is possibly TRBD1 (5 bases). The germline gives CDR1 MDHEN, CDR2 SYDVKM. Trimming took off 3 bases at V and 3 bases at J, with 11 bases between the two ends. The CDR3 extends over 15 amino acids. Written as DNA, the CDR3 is TGTGCCAGCAGTTTTGAAAGGGGCGACACCGGGGAGCTGTTTTTT. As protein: CASSFERGDTGELFF.

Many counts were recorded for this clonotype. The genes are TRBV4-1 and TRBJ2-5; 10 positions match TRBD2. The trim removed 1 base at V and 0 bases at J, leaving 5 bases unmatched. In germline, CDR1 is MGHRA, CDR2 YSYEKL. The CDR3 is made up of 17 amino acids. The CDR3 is CASSQGLLAGYQETQYF. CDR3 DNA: TGCGCCAGCAGCCAAGGATTACTAGCGGGGTACCAAGAGACCCAGTACTTC.

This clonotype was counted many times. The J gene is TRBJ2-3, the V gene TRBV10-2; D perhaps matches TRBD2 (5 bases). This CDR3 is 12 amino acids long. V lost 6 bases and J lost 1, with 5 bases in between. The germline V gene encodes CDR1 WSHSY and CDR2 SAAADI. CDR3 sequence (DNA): TGCGCCAGCAGCGGGGGCACAGATACGCAGTATTTT. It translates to CASSGGTDTQYF.

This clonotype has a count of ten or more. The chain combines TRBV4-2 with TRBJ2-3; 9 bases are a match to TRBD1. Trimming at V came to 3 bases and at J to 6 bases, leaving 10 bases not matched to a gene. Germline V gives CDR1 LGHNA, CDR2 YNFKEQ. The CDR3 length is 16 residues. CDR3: CASSHPDRGGVDTQYF. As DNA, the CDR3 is TGTGCCAGCAGCCATCCTGACAGGGGGGGAGTGGATACGCAGTATTTT.

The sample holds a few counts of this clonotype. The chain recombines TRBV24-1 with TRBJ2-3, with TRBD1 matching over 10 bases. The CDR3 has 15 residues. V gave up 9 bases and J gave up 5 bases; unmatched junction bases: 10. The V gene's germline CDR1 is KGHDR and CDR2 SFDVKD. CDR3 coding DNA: TGTGCCACCTGCACTCGGACAGGGGGTTTAGATACGCAGTATTTT. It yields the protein CATCTRTGGLDTQYF.

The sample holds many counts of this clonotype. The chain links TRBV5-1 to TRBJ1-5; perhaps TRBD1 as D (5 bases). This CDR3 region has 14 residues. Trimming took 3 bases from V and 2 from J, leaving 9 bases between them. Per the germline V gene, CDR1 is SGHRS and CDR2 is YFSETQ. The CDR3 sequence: CASSSGAGNQPQHF. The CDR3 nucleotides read TGCGCCAGCAGCTCTGGGGCGGGCAATCAGCCCCAGCATTTT. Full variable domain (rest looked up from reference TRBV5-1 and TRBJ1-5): KAGVTQTPRYLIKTRGQQVTLSCSPISGHRSVSWYQQTPGQGLQFLFEYFSETQRNKGNFPGRFSGRQFSNSRSEMNVSTLELGDSALYLCASSSGAGNQPQHFGDGTRLSIL.

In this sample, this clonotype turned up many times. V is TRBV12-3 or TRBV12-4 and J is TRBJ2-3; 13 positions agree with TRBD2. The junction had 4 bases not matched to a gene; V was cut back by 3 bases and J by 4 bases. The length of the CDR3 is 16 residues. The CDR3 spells CASSFYGTSGADTQYF. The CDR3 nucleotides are TGTGCCAGCAGTTTTTACGGGACTAGCGGGGCAGATACGCAGTATTTT.

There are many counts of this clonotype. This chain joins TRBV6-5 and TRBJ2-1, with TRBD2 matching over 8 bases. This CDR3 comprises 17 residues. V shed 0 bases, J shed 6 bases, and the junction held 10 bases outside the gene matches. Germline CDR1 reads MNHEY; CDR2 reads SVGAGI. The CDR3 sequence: CASSYSRRAGESNEQFF. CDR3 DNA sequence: TGTGCCAGCAGTTACTCTAGGAGAGCGGGAGAAAGCAATGAGCAGTTCTTC.

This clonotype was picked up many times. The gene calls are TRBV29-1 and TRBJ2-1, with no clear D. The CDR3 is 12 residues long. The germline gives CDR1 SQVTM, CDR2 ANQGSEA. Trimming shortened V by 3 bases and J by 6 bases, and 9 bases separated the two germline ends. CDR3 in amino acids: CSVEGKRNEQFF. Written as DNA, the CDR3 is TGCAGCGTTGAGGGAAAACGCAATGAGCAGTTCTTC.

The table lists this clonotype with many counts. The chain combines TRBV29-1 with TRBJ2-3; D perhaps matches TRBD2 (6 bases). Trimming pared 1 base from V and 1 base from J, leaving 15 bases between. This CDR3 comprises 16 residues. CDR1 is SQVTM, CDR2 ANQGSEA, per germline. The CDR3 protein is CSVEGYGGIGTDTQYF. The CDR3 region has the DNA TGCAGCGTTGAAGGATATGGCGGGATAGGCACAGATACGCAGTATTTT.

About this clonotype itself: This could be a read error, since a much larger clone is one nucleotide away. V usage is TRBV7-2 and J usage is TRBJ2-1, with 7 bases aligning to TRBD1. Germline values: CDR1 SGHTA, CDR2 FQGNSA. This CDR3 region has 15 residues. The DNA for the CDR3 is TGTGCCAACAGCTTCCAGAAGGTCAGGGGGTTAGAGCAGTTCTTC. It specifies CANSFQKVRGLEQFF.

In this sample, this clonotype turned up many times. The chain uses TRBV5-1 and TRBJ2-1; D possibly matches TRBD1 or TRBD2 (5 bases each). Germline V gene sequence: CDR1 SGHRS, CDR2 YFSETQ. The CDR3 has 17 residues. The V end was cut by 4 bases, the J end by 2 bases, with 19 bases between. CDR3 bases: TGCGCCAGCAGCGGATCCAAGCGAGGGGTACCCTACAATGAGCAGTTCTTC. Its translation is CASSGSKRGVPYNEQFF.

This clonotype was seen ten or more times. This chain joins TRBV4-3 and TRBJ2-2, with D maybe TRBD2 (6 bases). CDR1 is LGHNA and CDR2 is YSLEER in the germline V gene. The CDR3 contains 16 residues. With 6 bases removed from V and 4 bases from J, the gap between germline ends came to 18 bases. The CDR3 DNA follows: TGCGCCAGCAGTCCCGGGACTGCGCCGAGCACCGGGGAGCTGTTTTTT. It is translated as CASSPGTAPSTGELFF.

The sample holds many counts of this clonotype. CDR3 DNA sequence: TGCAGTGCTATGGGGGCAATGAACACTGAAGCTTTCTTT. This encodes CSAMGAMNTEAFF. V is TRBV20-1 and J is TRBJ1-1; TRBD1 is a possible D gene (6 bases). Trimming shortened V by 4 bases and J by 0 bases, and 9 bases separated the two germline ends. Germline V gene sequence: CDR1 DFQATT, CDR2 SNEGSKA (reference sequence). The CDR3 has 13 amino acids.

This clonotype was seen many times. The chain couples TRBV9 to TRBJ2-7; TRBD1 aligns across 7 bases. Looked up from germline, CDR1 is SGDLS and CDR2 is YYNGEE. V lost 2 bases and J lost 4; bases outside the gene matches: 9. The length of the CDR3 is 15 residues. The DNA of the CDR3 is TGTGCCAGCAGCGTCTCCGGGACAGACTTATACGAGCAGTACTTC. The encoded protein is CASSVSGTDLYEQYF.

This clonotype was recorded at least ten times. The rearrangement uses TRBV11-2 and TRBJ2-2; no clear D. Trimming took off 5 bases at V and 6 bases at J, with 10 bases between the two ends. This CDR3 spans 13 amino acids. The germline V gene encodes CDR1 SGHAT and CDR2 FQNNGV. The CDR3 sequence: CASSLLESGELFF. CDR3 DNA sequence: TGTGCCAGCAGCCTATTGGAGTCCGGGGAGCTGTTTTTT.

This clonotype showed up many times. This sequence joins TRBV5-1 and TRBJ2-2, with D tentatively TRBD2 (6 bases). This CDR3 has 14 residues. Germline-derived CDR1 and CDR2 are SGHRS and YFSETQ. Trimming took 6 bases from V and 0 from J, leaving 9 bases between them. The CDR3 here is CASKEGSNTGELFF. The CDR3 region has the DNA TGCGCCAGCAAGGAGGGCTCGAACACCGGGGAGCTGTTTTTT.

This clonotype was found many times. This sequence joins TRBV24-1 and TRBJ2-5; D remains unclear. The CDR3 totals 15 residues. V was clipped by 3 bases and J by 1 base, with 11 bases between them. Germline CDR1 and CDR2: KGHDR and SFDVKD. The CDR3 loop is CATSDGRRTQETQYF. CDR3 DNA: TGTGCCACCAGTGATGGCAGACGAACCCAAGAGACCCAGTACTTC.

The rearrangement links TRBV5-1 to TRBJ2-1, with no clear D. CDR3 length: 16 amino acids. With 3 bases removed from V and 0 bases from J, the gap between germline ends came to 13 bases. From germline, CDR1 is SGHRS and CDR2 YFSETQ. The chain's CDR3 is CASSSFRASSYNEQFF. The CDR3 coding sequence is TGCGCCAGCAGCTCATTTCGGGCCAGCTCCTACAATGAGCAGTTCTTC. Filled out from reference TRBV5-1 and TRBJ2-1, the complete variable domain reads KAGVTQTPRYLIKTRGQQVTLSCSPISGHRSVSWYQQTPGQGLQFLFEYFSETQRNKGNFPGRFSGRQFSNSRSEMNVSTLELGDSALYLCASSSFRASSYNEQFFGPGTRLTVL.